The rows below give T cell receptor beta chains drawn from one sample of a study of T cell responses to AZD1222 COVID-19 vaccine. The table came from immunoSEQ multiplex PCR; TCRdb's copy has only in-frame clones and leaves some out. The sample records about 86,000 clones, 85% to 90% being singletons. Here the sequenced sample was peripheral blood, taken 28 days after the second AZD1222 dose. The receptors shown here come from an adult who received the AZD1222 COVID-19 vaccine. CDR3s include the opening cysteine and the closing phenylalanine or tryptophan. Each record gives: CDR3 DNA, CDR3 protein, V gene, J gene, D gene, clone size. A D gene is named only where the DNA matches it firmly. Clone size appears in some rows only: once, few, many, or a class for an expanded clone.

TGTGCCAGCTCACCGACCCCCGTGGGACAAGTGAATGAAAAACTGTTTTTT	CASSPTPVGQVNEKLFF	TRBV18	TRBJ1-4	-	once
TGTGCCAGCAGCCAAGCAGCGGGAGGGCCCCTTACGCAGTATTTT	CASSQAAGGPLTQYF	TRBV3-1/TRBV3-2	TRBJ2-3	TRBD2	-
TGTGCCAGCAGCTTACCGGGACTAGCGGGCTCTTACAATGAGCAGTTCTTC	CASSLPGLAGSYNEQFF	TRBV28	TRBJ2-1	TRBD2	-
TGCAGTGCTAGTGTCCAGGGGGTAGGTCAGCCCCAGCATTTT	CSASVQGVGQPQHF	TRBV20-1	TRBJ1-5	TRBD1	-
TGTGCCTGGAGGAAGGCCACTAGCGGGAAAAACGGGGAGCTGTTTTTT	CAWRKATSGKNGELFF	TRBV30	TRBJ2-2	TRBD2	-
TGCGCCAGCAGTGACCCTGGGTGGAGCGGGACAGATACGCAGTATTTT	CASSDPGWSGTDTQYF	TRBV10-1	TRBJ2-3	-	-
TGTGCCAGTAGTATTACGTCCGAAGGGTCCACTTCTATCTATGGCTACACCTTC	CASSITSEGSTSIYGYTF	TRBV19	TRBJ1-2	-	-
TGTGCCAGCGAGGACACCTCCGGCAATCAGCCCCAGCATTTT	CASEDTSGNQPQHF	TRBV28	TRBJ1-5	-	-
TGTGCCAGCAGTCTGACAGGGAATCGGGTTAACACCGGGGAGCTGTTTTTT	CASSLTGNRVNTGELFF	TRBV27	TRBJ2-2	TRBD1	-
TGCAGCGTTGAAGATTTAATGGGGGCAACTAATGAAAAACTGTTTTTT	CSVEDLMGATNEKLFF	TRBV29-1	TRBJ1-4	-	-
TGTGCCAGCAGTTACGACAGGGGTGGCACCGGGGAGCTGTTTTTT	CASSYDRGGTGELFF	TRBV6-5	TRBJ2-2	TRBD1	-
TGTGCCAGCAGGGACAGGGGAGACACCGGGGAGCTGTTTTTT	CASRDRGDTGELFF	TRBV6-5	TRBJ2-2	TRBD1	-
TGTGCCAGCAGCAAGGCGGGGCTAGCGGGGAGGAACGCGGTCTACGAGCAGTACTTC	CASSKAGLAGRNAVYEQYF	TRBV21-1	TRBJ2-7	-	-
TGCGCCAGCCGACTAGCGGGTCTCACAGATACGCAGTATTTT	CASRLAGLTDTQYF	TRBV5-1	TRBJ2-3	TRBD2	once
TGTGCCAGCAGTTTTACAGACTCCGGGTACTACGAGCAGTACTTC	CASSFTDSGYYEQYF	TRBV6-5	TRBJ2-7	-	-
TGTGCCTGGAGTATTGGTGTCGGGAAGTCGCCCCAGCATTTT	CAWSIGVGKSPQHF	TRBV30	TRBJ1-5	-	-
TGTGCCTGGAGCGTATTAGCGGCTAGCACAGATACGCAGTATTTT	CAWSVLAASTDTQYF	TRBV30	TRBJ2-3	-	-
TGCGCCAGCAGTGAAGGTCGGGCCCACTACAATGAGCAGTTCTTC	CASSEGRAHYNEQFF	TRBV10-1	TRBJ2-1	-	once
TGTGCCAGCTCCGGGGACGATGAAAAACTGTTTTTT	CASSGDDEKLFF	TRBV12-3/TRBV12-4	TRBJ1-4	-	-
TGTGCCAGCAGCTCCCTGCTCTACAATGAGCAGTTCTTC	CASSSLLYNEQFF	TRBV14	TRBJ2-1	-	-
TGTGCCAGCCGGGGCCGGAGGAGCACTGAAGCTTTCTTT	CASRGRRSTEAFF	TRBV2	TRBJ1-1	-	-
TGTGCCAGCAGCCAAGCAGGGACAGGCGATCAGCCCCAGCATTTT	CASSQAGTGDQPQHF	TRBV4-2	TRBJ1-5	TRBD1	-
TGTGCCAGCAGGGTCACAGGGCTTCAAGAGACCCAGTACTTC	CASRVTGLQETQYF	TRBV28	TRBJ2-5	-	-
TGCGCCAGCAGCTTGGCCGGCAGCTATGGCTACACCTTC	CASSLAGSYGYTF	TRBV5-1	TRBJ1-2	-	-
TGTGCCAGCAGTTCCGGGGGCGGGAGGAAAAATGAGCAGTTCTTC	CASSSGGGRKNEQFF	TRBV6-2/TRBV6-3	TRBJ2-1	TRBD2	-
TGTGCTAGTGGTTTGGATTTCAGGGACCTACACTCTGGAAACACCATATATTTT	CASGLDFRDLHSGNTIYF	TRBV12-5	TRBJ1-3	-	-
TGTGCCAGCAGCGTAGATAAGGCGGGATTTACAGATACGCAGTATTTT	CASSVDKAGFTDTQYF	TRBV9	TRBJ2-3	-	-
TGTGCCAGCTCACCGGGACTAGCGGGAGCTGAGGGGGAGCTGTTTTTT	CASSPGLAGAEGELFF	TRBV18	TRBJ2-2	TRBD2	-
TGCGCCAGCAGCTCGACAGGGGGCTACACCTTC	CASSSTGGYTF	TRBV5-1	TRBJ1-2	TRBD1	once
TGTGCCAGCAGCTGGGCCCCAGCCATGAACACTGAAGCTTTCTTT	CASSWAPAMNTEAFF	TRBV5-6	TRBJ1-1	-	-
TGTGCCAGCAGCTTAGCGTACAGGGGAGGGGTCACTGAAGCTTTCTTT	CASSLAYRGGVTEAFF	TRBV7-2	TRBJ1-1	TRBD1	-
TGTGCCAGTAGTATTCGATGGTCGTCAGGCCTAGACCCTCGAAATCAGCCCCAGCATTTT	CASSIRWSSGLDPRNQPQHF	TRBV19	TRBJ1-5	-	-
TGCGCCAGCAACAACGGGTGGGACTATGGCTACACCTTC	CASNNGWDYGYTF	TRBV5-1	TRBJ1-2	-	-
TGTGCCAGCGGGACAGAGAACACAGATACGCAGTATTTT	CASGTENTDTQYF	TRBV28	TRBJ2-3	TRBD1	few
TGCGCCAGCAGTGAGTCAATTACTAGTAGGGAGACCCAGTACTTC	CASSESITSRETQYF	TRBV10-1	TRBJ2-5	-	few
TGTGCCAGTTGGGATCGAGCGGGCAATCAGCCCCAGCATTTT	CASWDRAGNQPQHF	TRBV19	TRBJ1-5	-	-
TGTGCCTGGAGTGTCTACGGGGGTGTCACAGATACGCAGTATTTT	CAWSVYGGVTDTQYF	TRBV30	TRBJ2-3	-	-
TGTGCCAGACCGCGGACTGAAGCTTTCTTT	CARPRTEAFF	TRBV19	TRBJ1-1	-	-
TGCACCAGCAGCCACGGGCCCACAGGGAAGTACTTC	CTSSHGPTGKYF	TRBV1	TRBJ2-7	-	once
TGCGCCAGCAGCGAGACTCGGGGGGACGAAAAACTGTTTTTT	CASSETRGDEKLFF	TRBV5-1	TRBJ1-4	-	once
TGTGCCAGCAGCCAAGAAGGGCGAGGACGGCAGAACACTGAAGCTTTCTTT	CASSQEGRGRQNTEAFF	TRBV3-1/TRBV3-2	TRBJ1-1	-	once
TGTGCCAGCAGCTTACTTAGCGCCGAGGGGACAGATACGCAGTATTTT	CASSLLSAEGTDTQYF	TRBV27	TRBJ2-3	-	-
TGCGCCAGCAGCTTTAATAGCTACAATGAGCAGTTCTTC	CASSFNSYNEQFF	TRBV5-1	TRBJ2-1	-	few